The entry below describes one TCR beta chain. Samples came from patients with localized non-small cell lung adenocarcinoma. Germline values: CDR1 MNHEY, CDR2 SMNVEV (reference sequence). The CDR3 is made up of 14 amino acids. V lost 5 bases, J lost 6 bases, and 9 bases stayed unmatched. These data originate in a study of CD4 and CD8 cells across lung adenocarcinoma regions. TCRdb passed the PCR reads through MiXCR, listing each CDR3 protein once. The table records 6,100 or so distinct CDR3 sequences, roughly 50% of them present only once. The rearrangement links TRBV27 to TRBJ1-1; 7 nucleotides align to TRBD1. The receptor comes from a female donor with lung adenocarcinoma. The CD4 and CD8 labels of this study may be unreliable. The sequenced material came from CD4+ T cells from the center of a lung tumor. CDR3 sequence (DNA): TGTGCCAGCAGTAAACTGGGACAGACGGCTGAAGCTTTCTTT. Its protein is CASSKLGQTAEAFF.